The source of this T cell receptor (beta chain) is a study of blood T cell repertoires in COVID-19. On this clone: At one boundary the junction diverges from the germline segment, which might be a read error.

Germline V CDR1 and CDR2: MNHNS, SASEGT. The CDR3 loop spans 14 amino acids. Only in-frame clones appear in the TCRdb table, and some are missing; sequencing was by immunoSEQ multiplex PCR. The sample has over 200,000 clones; over 80% are singletons. The material sequenced was PBMCs or T cells enriched from blood (not recorded which). V is TRBV6-1 and J is TRBJ2-7; 9 bases line up with TRBD2. The receptor was isolated from a woman aged 25 to 39 who had been exposed to COVID-19. CDR3 bases: TGTGCCAGCAGTCAAGCGGGAGGTATCCACGAGCAGTACTTC. Its translation is CASSQAGGIHEQYF.